Shown below are 10 T cell receptor beta chains from a single sample sequenced in a study of cytomegalovirus exposure and HLA in healthy donors. Vbeta (60) and Jbeta (13) primers were used in the PCR. Method: immunoSEQ multiplex PCR; TCRdb's copy keeps in-frame clones and lacks some. The sample table sets out roughly 120,000 clones. Sequenced material: PBMCs. The receptors here all came from a man between 18 and 35 years old in good health and CMV-seronegative.

The V gene is TRBV9, the J gene TRBJ1-1; D is perhaps TRBD1 (5 bases). Germline V CDR1 and CDR2: SGDLS, YYNGEE. CDR3 length: 13 amino acids. V was cut by 0 bases and J by 9 bases, with 12 bases left in between. The CDR3 DNA follows: TGTGCCAGCAGCGTAGAAGGAGGGACCAAAGCTTTCTTT. Its protein is CASSVEGGTKAFF.

This chain uses TRBV28 with TRBJ1-1; a possible D gene is TRBD1 (6 bases). Germline values: CDR1 MDHEN, CDR2 SYDVKM. V gave up 3 bases and J gave up 1 base, with 9 bases separating them. The length of the CDR3 is 14 residues. The CDR3 DNA follows: TGTGCCAGCAGTTTCAGGGGATGGAACACTGAAGCTTTCTTT. This encodes CASSFRGWNTEAFF.

This chain uses TRBV5-4 with TRBJ2-2, with D maybe TRBD2 (6 bases). The CDR3 extends over 18 amino acids. From germline, CDR1 is SGHNT and CDR2 YYREEE (reference sequence). V was shortened by 2 bases and J by 3 bases, with 20 bases between the two germline ends. The chain's CDR3 is CASSFDAGRGQDTGELFF. CDR3 DNA: TGTGCCAGCAGCTTTGATGCGGGAAGAGGTCAGGACACCGGGGAGCTGTTTTTT.

This chain uses TRBV2 with TRBJ1-2, with 11 bases aligning to TRBD1. Germline V gene lookup returns CDR1 SNHLY and CDR2 FYNNEI. This CDR3 has 13 residues. With V trimmed by 9 bases and J by 2 bases, 2 bases remained unmatched. This chain's CDR3 is CARRDRGNYGYTF. CDR3 coding DNA: TGTGCCAGGCGGGACAGGGGGAACTATGGCTACACCTTC.

This chain joins TRBV27 and TRBJ1-5; 7 nucleotides match TRBD1. The CDR3 runs to 15 residues. Germline CDR1 MNHEY, CDR2 SMNVEV (reference sequence). V was clipped by 5 bases and J by 3 bases; unmatched bases: 7. CDR3: CASSPGQAYNQPQHF. CDR3 coding DNA: TGTGCCAGCAGTCCCGGACAGGCTTACAATCAGCCCCAGCATTTT.

This rearrangement joins TRBV7-9 to TRBJ2-7; weak D call: TRBD1 (6 bases). Germline assignment: CDR1 SEHNR and CDR2 FQNEAQ (reference sequence). V lost 5 bases and J 1 base, leaving 12 bases between the germline ends. This CDR3 is built from 14 residues. CDR3 amino acids: CASSHPGQSYEQYF. The CDR3 region has the DNA TGTGCCAGCAGCCATCCGGGACAATCCTACGAGCAGTACTTC.

The chain joins TRBV6-5 to TRBJ1-1, with D unresolved. V lost 4 bases, J lost 7 bases, and 7 bases lay in between. Germline V gene lookup returns CDR1 MNHEY and CDR2 SVGAGI. The CDR3 consists of 11 residues. CDR3: CASSLGREAFF. CDR3 nucleotide sequence: TGTGCCAGCAGTTTGGGCCGTGAAGCTTTCTTT.

The rearrangement uses TRBV18 and TRBJ2-1; perhaps TRBD1 as D (5 bases). CDR1 is KGHSH, CDR2 LQKENI, per germline. Trimming removed 2 bases at V and 7 bases at J, with 9 bases between. CDR3 length: 13 amino acids. In DNA, the CDR3 is TGTGCCAGCTCACCAGAGGACACGAATGAGCAGTTCTTC. As protein: CASSPEDTNEQFF.

V gene TRBV6-6 combines with J gene TRBJ2-3; D is perhaps TRBD2 (6 bases). The CDR3 totals 13 residues. CDR1 and CDR2 from the germline V gene are MNHNY and SVGAGI (reference sequence). The V end was cut by 11 bases, the J end by 1 base, with 13 bases between. The CDR3 protein is CACGAGRTDTQYF. In DNA, the CDR3 is TGTGCCTGCGGGGCGGGTCGCACAGATACGCAGTATTTT.

V gene TRBV30 combines with J gene TRBJ1-6, with D hard to call. This CDR3 contains 13 residues. Trimming cost V 3 bases and J 9 bases, with 12 bases left between them. The germline V gene has CDR1 GTSNPN and CDR2 SVGIG (reference sequence). The CDR3 spells CAWRPGWGSPLHF. The CDR3 DNA follows: TGTGCCTGGAGGCCGGGATGGGGTTCACCCCTCCACTTT.